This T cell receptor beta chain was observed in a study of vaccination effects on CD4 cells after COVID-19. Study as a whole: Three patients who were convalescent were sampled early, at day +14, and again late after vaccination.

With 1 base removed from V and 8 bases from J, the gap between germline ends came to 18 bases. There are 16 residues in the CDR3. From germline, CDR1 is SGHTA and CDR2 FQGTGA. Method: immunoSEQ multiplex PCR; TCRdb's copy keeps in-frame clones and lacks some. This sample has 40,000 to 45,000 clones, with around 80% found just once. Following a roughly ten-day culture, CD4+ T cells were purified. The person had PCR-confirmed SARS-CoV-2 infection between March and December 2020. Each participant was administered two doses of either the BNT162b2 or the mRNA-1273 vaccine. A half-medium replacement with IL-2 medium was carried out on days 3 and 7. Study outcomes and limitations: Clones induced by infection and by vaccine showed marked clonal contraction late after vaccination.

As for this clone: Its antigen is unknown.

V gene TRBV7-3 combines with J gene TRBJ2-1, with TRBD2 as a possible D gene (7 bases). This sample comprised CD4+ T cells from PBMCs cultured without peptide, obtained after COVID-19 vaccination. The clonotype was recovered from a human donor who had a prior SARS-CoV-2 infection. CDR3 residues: CASSLSPGRGGDEQFF. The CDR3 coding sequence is TGTGCCAGCAGCTTAAGCCCCGGACGAGGGGGGGATGAGCAGTTCTTC.